Presented here are 21 T cell receptor beta chains from one specimen sequenced in a study of T cells after yellow fever vaccination. TCRdb processed the 5' RACE reads anew with MiXCR; each CDR3 protein has one entry. The sample shows about 170,000 distinct CDR3 sequences, approximately 10% of them seen only once. The specimen was CD8+ T cells sorted from PBMCs, collected 15 days after the yellow fever booster vaccination. The receptors shown here come from a man aged 18 to 30 who received the YFV17D yellow fever vaccine.

This clonotype was seen only a few times. DNA of the CDR3: TGTGCCAGCAGCCCGGGACTAGCTCATGAGCAGTTCTTC. Translation gives CASSPGLAHEQFF. V and J are TRBV27 and TRBJ2-1; 9 bases fit TRBD2. The CDR3 has 13 residues. J lost 8 bases, V lost 6 bases, and 5 bases had no gene match. CDR1 and CDR2 (germline): MNHEY, SMNVEV (reference sequence).

This clonotype was seen only a few times. V gene TRBV12-3 or TRBV12-4 combines with J gene TRBJ2-5; a weak D match, TRBD1 (6 bases). CDR3 length: 18 residues. The germline V and J ends were trimmed by 3 bases and 4 bases, with 24 bases remaining between them. CDR3 loop: CASSLMGMGRGRGETQYF. CDR3 sequence (DNA): TGTGCCAGCAGTTTGATGGGGATGGGCAGGGGCAGGGGAGAGACCCAGTACTTC.

The chain links TRBV4-1 to TRBJ1-6; the D is unclear. Germline V gene data show CDR1 as MGHRA and CDR2 as YSYEKL. The CDR3 covers 18 residues. V dropped 1 base and J dropped 5 bases, with 18 bases sitting between them. CDR3 in DNA: TGCGCCAGCAGCCAAGGAATGGCAGGTGTTGAGGATAATTCACCCCTCCACTTT. Its protein is CASSQGMAGVEDNSPLHF.

The chain employs TRBV28 and TRBJ2-1; TRBD2 matches at 12 bases. Trimming removed 6 bases from V and 0 bases from J; junction bases left unmatched: 6. The CDR3 sequence is 17 residues long. Germline CDR1 and CDR2: MDHEN and SYDVKM. CDR3 region: CASSTTSGGSSYNEQFF. The CDR3 region has the DNA TGTGCCAGCAGCACGACTAGCGGGGGAAGCTCCTACAATGAGCAGTTCTTC.

In this sample, this clonotype turned up a few times. The chain uses TRBV5-6 and TRBJ2-1; possible D gene TRBD1, 6 bases. The CDR3 is 14 residues long. Germline V CDR1 and CDR2: SGHDT, YYEEEE. V was cut by 2 bases and J by 6 bases, with 12 bases left in between. The CDR3 DNA follows: TGTGCCAGCAGCTTCTTCTTAGGGGGCAATGAGCAGTTCTTC. Its protein product is CASSFFLGGNEQFF.

This clonotype was detected ten times or more. This chain uses TRBV2 with TRBJ2-3, with 10 bases lining up with TRBD2. Trimming took 2 bases from V and 1 from J; bases not matched to a gene: 3. The CDR3 loop spans 16 amino acids. From germline, CDR1 is SNHLY and CDR2 FYNNEI. CDR3 sequence (DNA): TGTGCCAGCAGTGAAATGCTAGCGGGGGGCACAGATACGCAGTATTTT. It is translated as CASSEMLAGGTDTQYF. The whole variable domain, remainder taken from reference TRBV2 and TRBJ2-3, is EPEVTQTPSHQVTQMGQEVILRCVPISNHLYFYWYRQILGQKVEFLVSFYNNEISEKSEIFDDQFSVERPDGSNFTLKIRSTKLEDSAMYFCASSEMLAGGTDTQYFGPGTRLTVL.

This clonotype occurred a few times. The gene calls are TRBV10-3 and TRBJ2-1, with a weak D call TRBD1 (6 bases). Trimming left V 2 bases short and J 12 bases short, with 14 bases between. There are 13 residues in the CDR3. Germline V lookup: CDR1 ENHRY, CDR2 SYGVKD. The DNA of the CDR3 is TGTGCCATCAGTGAGACCGGGACATCGGTGCAGTTCTTC. It specifies CAISETGTSVQFF.

J is TRBJ2-3 and V is TRBV4-1, with TRBD2 matching over 12 bases. Germline loops: CDR1 MGHRA, CDR2 YSYEKL. With 3 bases clipped from V and 1 base from J, the junction kept 2 bases outside the gene matches. CDR3 length: 16 residues. The CDR3 loop is CASSHRTSGGTDTQYF. The CDR3 DNA reads as TGCGCCAGCAGCCACCGGACTAGCGGGGGCACAGATACGCAGTATTTT.

This clonotype was picked up a small number of times. V and J are TRBV2 and TRBJ2-1; TRBD2 aligns across 9 bases. V was clipped by 4 bases and J by 2 bases; unmatched bases: 3. CDR3 length: 15 amino acids. Germline V gene sequence: CDR1 SNHLY, CDR2 FYNNEI. CDR3 protein: CASSGLAGPYNEQFF. In nucleotides, the CDR3 is TGTGCCAGCAGTGGTCTAGCGGGGCCCTACAATGAGCAGTTCTTC.

The chain links TRBV9 to TRBJ1-6; 8 bases fit TRBD1. The CDR3 is made up of 16 amino acids. Trimming removed 4 bases from V and 4 bases from J; junction bases left unmatched: 7. Per the germline V gene, CDR1 is SGDLS and CDR2 is YYNGEE. In DNA form, the CDR3 reads TGTGCCAGCAGCCAGGAACAGGGGGTATATAATTCACCCCTCCACTTT. It is translated as CASSQEQGVYNSPLHF.

This clonotype appeared a few times. This chain uses TRBV11-2 with TRBJ2-3; D gene unclear. CDR3 size: 13 residues. Germline V gene sequence: CDR1 SGHAT, CDR2 FQNNGV. V dropped 4 bases and J dropped 2 bases, with 7 bases sitting between them. This CDR3 reads CASSSMSTDTQYF. For the CDR3, the DNA is TGTGCCAGCAGCTCAATGTCCACAGATACGCAGTATTTT.

CDR3: CASSLAGGEGIQYF. The DNA for the CDR3 is TGTGCCAGCAGCTTGGCAGGGGGAGAGGGCATTCAGTACTTC. V is TRBV13 and J is TRBJ2-4; TRBD1 agrees at 7 bases. J was trimmed by 9 bases and V by 3 bases; bases with no gene match: 8. Germline-derived CDR1 and CDR2 are PRHDT and FYEKMQ (reference sequence). The CDR3 is 14 residues long.

In this sample, this clonotype turned up a few times. The rearrangement links TRBV6-5 to TRBJ1-1; no definite D call. CDR3 length: 14 residues. Germline lookup yields CDR1 MNHEY and CDR2 SVGAGI. The germline V and J ends were trimmed by 1 base and 1 base, with 7 bases remaining between them. CDR3 sequence (DNA): TGTGCCAGCAGTTACTTTAGTCCGAACACTGAAGCTTTCTTT. This codes for CASSYFSPNTEAFF.

This clonotype has only a few counts. The gene calls are TRBV27 and TRBJ2-3; D is possibly TRBD2 (7 bases). V was pared by 8 bases and J by 3 bases, with 18 bases between. The CDR3 totals 15 residues. The germline V gene has CDR1 MNHEY and CDR2 SMNVEV (reference sequence). The DNA of the CDR3 is TGTGCCAGCGCCCACTCGGGGGGCCGGACAGATACGCAGTATTTT. Its translation is CASAHSGGRTDTQYF.

This clonotype was seen more than once but under ten times. This chain joins TRBV29-1 and TRBJ2-7, with D perhaps being TRBD1 or TRBD2 (5 bases each). Germline V gives CDR1 SQVTM, CDR2 ANQGSEA. Trimming pared 2 bases from V and 4 bases from J, leaving 15 bases between. CDR3 length: 14 amino acids. The DNA of the CDR3 is TGCAGCGTTGAAAAGAGAGGGGTGGAGTACGAGCAGTACTTC. Protein sequence: CSVEKRGVEYEQYF.

This clonotype has just a few counts. V and J are TRBV12-3 or TRBV12-4 and TRBJ1-5, with unresolved D. The CDR3 is 12 amino acids. Trimming took off 7 bases at V and 2 bases at J, with 6 bases between the two ends. Here the CDR3 reads CASTSGNQPQHF. The CDR3 DNA reads TGTGCCAGCACCTCGGGCAATCAGCCCCAGCATTTT.

This clonotype was detected only a few times. This chain links TRBV9 with TRBJ2-1; either TRBD1 or TRBD2 may fit D (5 bases each). The CDR3 is 15 residues long. Germline CDR1 and CDR2: SGDLS and YYNGEE. Trimming removed 0 bases from V and 4 bases from J, with 11 bases in between. This CDR3 is CASSVAGTEYNEQFF. The CDR3 nucleotides read TGTGCCAGCAGCGTAGCCGGGACGGAGTACAATGAGCAGTTCTTC.

This chain uses TRBV7-3 with TRBJ2-1; D is undetermined. The germline V gene encodes CDR1 SGHTA and CDR2 FQGTGA. Trimming pared 5 bases from V and 3 bases from J, leaving 11 bases between. The CDR3 is 14 residues long. The chain's CDR3 is CASSVTPYYNEQFF. CDR3 bases: TGTGCCAGCAGCGTTACCCCCTACTACAATGAGCAGTTCTTC.

This clonotype was counted a few times. The V gene is TRBV12-3 or TRBV12-4, the J gene TRBJ1-1; 8 positions match TRBD1. The V segment lost 6 bases and the J segment 1 base; nucleotides outside the gene matches: 4. This CDR3 spans 14 amino acids. CDR3 amino acids: CASRRGQANTEAFF. The CDR3 DNA is TGTGCCAGCAGGAGGGGACAGGCGAACACTGAAGCTTTCTTT.

This clonotype was found many times. V gene TRBV30 combines with J gene TRBJ1-2, with unresolved D. The CDR3 loop spans 13 amino acids. The V gene lost 7 bases and the J gene lost 8 bases, with 20 bases spanning the gap. In germline, CDR1 is GTSNPN, CDR2 SVGIG (reference sequence). The CDR3 DNA follows: TGTGCCTCGCCCGCAGGCAGAAGGAGGGGCTACACCTTC. This gives the protein CASPAGRRRGYTF.

This clonotype occurred a few times. The chain joins TRBV24-1 to TRBJ2-3, with D possibly being TRBD2 (6 bases). V was clipped by 9 bases and J by 2 bases, with 14 bases between them. The CDR3 consists of 14 residues. Germline V CDR1 and CDR2: KGHDR, SFDVKD. CDR3 loop: CATSAWGVTDTQYF. The CDR3 nucleotides read TGTGCCACCTCGGCGTGGGGGGTCACAGATACGCAGTATTTT.